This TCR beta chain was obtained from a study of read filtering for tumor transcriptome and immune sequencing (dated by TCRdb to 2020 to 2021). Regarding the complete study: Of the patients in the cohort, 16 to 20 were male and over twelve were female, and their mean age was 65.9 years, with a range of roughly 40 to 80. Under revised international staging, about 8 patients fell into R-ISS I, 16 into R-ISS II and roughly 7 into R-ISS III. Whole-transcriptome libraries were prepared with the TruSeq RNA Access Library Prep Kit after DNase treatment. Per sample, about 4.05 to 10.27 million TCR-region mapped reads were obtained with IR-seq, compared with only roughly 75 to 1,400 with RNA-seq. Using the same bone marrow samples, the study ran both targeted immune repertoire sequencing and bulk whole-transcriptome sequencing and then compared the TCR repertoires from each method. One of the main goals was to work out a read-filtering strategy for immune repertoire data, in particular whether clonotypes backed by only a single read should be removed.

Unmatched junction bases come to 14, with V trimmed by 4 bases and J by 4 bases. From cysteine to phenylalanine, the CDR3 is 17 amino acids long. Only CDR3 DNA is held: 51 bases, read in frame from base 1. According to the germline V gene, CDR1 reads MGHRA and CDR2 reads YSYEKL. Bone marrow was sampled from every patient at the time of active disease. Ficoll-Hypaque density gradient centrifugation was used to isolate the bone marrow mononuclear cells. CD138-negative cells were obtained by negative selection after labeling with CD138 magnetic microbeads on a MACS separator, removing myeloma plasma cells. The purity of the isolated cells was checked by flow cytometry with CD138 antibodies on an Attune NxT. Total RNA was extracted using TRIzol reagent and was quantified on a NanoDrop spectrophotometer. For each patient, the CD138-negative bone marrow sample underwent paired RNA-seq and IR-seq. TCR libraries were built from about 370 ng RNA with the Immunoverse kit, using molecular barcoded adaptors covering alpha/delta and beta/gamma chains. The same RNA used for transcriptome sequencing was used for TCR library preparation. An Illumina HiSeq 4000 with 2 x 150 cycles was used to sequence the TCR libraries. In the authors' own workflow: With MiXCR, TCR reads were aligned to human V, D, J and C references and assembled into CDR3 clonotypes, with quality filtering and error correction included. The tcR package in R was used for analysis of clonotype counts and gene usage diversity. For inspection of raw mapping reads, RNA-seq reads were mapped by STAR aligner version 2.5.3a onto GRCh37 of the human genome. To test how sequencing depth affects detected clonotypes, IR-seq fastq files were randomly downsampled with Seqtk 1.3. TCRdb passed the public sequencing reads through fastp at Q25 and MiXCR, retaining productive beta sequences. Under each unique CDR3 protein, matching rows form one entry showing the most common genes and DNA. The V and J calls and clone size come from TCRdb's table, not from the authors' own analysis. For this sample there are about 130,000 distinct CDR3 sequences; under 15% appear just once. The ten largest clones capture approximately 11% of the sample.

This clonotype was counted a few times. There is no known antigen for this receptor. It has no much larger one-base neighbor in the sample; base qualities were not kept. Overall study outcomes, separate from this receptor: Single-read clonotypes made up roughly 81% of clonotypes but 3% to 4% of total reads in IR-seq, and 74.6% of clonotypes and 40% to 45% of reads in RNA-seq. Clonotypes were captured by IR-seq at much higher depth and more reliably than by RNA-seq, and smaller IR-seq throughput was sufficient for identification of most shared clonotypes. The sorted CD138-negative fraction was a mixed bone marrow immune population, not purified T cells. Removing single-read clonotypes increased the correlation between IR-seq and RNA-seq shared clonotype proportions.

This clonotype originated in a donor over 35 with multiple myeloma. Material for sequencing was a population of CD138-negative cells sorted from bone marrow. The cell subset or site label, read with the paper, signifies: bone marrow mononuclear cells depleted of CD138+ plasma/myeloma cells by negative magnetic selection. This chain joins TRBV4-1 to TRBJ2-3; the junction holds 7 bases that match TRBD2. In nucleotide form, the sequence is TGCGCCAGCAGCCCGGTTGCGGGGGAACAGATCGCAGATACGCAGTATTTT. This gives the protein CASSPVAGEQIADTQYF.